This T cell receptor (beta chain) comes out of a study of T cell changes during pregnancy in multiple sclerosis. Only in-frame clones appear in the TCRdb table, and some are missing; sequencing was by immunoSEQ multiplex PCR. The sample has about 64,000 clones; 80% to 95% are singletons. This CDR3 comprises 15 residues. V lost 8 bases, J lost 3 bases, and 10 bases stayed unmatched. The germline CDR1 and CDR2 sequences are SEHNR and FQNEAQ (reference sequence). V and J are TRBV7-9 and TRBJ1-2, with 9 bases lining up with TRBD1. The receptor comes from a female donor with multiple sclerosis, enrolled in a pregnancy study. Sample: peripheral blood, taken in the second trimester of pregnancy. CDR3 in amino acids: CASGYHRDRDYGYTF. In DNA form, the CDR3 reads TGTGCCAGCGGCTATCACCGGGACAGGGACTATGGCTACACCTTC. Combining the CDR3 with reference TRBV7-9 and TRBJ1-2 gives the whole variable domain DTGVSQNPRHKITKRGQNVTFRCDPISEHNRLYWYRQTLGQGPEFLTYFQNEAQLEKSRLLSDRFSAERPKGSFSTLEIQRTEQGDSAMYLCASGYHRDRDYGYTFGSGTRLTVV.